Sequencing of this T cell receptor beta chain was carried out in a study of blood T cell repertoires in COVID-19. Enrollees, roughly 18 to 89 years old, lived in about two dozen US areas. Researchers sorted participants into cohorts using their self-reported clinical history. Source study methods: Quantification of nucleated cells was approximated via reference gene primer amplification. Sequenced by immunoSEQ multiplex PCR; TCRdb stores in-frame clones only, minus some. V and J calls and clone size are those listed in that table; D and trimming were worked out from the DNA. The sample holds over 400,000 clones; more than 85% are singletons and the top ten take 8.3%. This clone was counted between two and nine times. Germline V gene lookup returns CDR1 MNHEY and CDR2 SMNVEV (reference sequence). The CDR3 consists of 18 residues. J lost 1 base, V lost 5 bases, and 13 bases had no gene match.

What was sequenced was PBMCs or T cells enriched from blood (not recorded which). V is TRBV27 and J is TRBJ1-4; 7 nucleotides line up with TRBD1. This receptor was identified in a woman in her sixties or seventies who had recovered from COVID-19. The CDR3 here is CASSPKGPGGRTNEKLFF. The CDR3, as DNA: TGTGCCAGCAGTCCAAAAGGGCCAGGGGGGCGAACTAATGAAAAACTGTTTTTT.